This T cell receptor (beta chain) stems from a study of blood T cell repertoires in COVID-19. Produced via immunoSEQ multiplex PCR; TCRdb's table is partial and in-frame only. In the table there are over 250,000 clones, around 92% of which are singletons. In terms of age and location, participants ranged from roughly 18 to 100 years and lived in under 30 US areas. The CDR3 spans 11 residues. Between the trimmed V and J ends, which lost 6 bases and 10 bases, there was a span of 9 bases. The V call is TRBV12-3 or TRBV12-4, the J call TRBJ1-4; a weak D match, TRBD1 (6 bases). Sequencing was performed on PBMCs or T cells enriched from blood (not recorded which). This receptor was identified in a woman between 55 and 75 years old who had recovered from COVID-19. CDR3 region: CASRGGGKLFF. DNA for the CDR3: TGTGCCAGCAGGGGAGGGGGAAAACTGTTTTTT.